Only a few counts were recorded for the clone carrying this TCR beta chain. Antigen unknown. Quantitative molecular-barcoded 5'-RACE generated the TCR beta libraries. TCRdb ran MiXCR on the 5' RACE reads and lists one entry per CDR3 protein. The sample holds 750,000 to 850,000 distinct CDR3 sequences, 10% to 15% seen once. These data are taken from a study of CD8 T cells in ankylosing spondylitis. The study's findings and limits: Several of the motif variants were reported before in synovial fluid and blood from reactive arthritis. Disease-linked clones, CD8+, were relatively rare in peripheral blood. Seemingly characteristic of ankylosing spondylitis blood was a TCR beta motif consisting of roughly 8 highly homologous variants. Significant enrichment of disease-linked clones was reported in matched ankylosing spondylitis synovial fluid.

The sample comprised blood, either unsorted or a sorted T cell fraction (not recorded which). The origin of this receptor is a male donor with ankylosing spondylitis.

CDR3 protein: CASQRVDSYEQYF. The CDR3 nucleotides read TGTGCCAGCCAGCGCGTTGACTCCTACGAGCAGTACTTC. The rearrangement uses TRBV5-4 and TRBJ2-7; D not certain. This CDR3 spans 13 amino acids. Deletions cut 7 bases from V and 0 bases from J, with 11 bases between. Germline CDR1 SGHNT, CDR2 YYREEE (reference sequence). The full variable domain, its missing parts supplied by reference TRBV5-4 and TRBJ2-7, is ETGVTQSPTHLIKTRGQQVTLRCSSQSGHNTVSWYQQALGQGPQFIFQYYREEENGRGNFPPRFSGLQFPNYSSELNVNALELDDSALYLCASQRVDSYEQYFGPGTRLTVT.